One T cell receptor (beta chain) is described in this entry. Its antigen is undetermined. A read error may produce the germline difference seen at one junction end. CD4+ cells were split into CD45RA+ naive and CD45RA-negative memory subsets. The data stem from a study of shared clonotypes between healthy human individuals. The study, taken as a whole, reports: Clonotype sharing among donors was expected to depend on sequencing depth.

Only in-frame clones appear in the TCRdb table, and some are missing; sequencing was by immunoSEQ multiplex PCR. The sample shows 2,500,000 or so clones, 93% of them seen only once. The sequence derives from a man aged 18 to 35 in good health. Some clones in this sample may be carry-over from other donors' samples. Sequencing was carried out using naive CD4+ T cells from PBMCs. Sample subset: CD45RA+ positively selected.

CDR3 region: CASSISIGDTIYF. The CDR3 DNA reads as TGTGCCAGCAGCATATCCATTGGAGACACCATATATTTT. The chain has TRBV5-4 and TRBJ1-3; D is ambiguous. The CDR3 runs 13 residues. Germline CDR1 SGHNT, CDR2 YYREEE (reference sequence).